This TCR beta chain comes out of a study of T-cell reconstitution after alpha-beta-depleted transplantation in children. The CDR3 spans 17 residues. Germline CDR1 reads SGHAT; CDR2 reads FQNNGV. J was trimmed by 3 bases and V by 5 bases; bases with no gene match: 12. This clonotype occurred a few times. Preparation of the TCRbeta library used unique molecular identifiers. TCRdb itself ran the PCR reads through MiXCR, one entry per CDR3 protein. The table lists a few hundred thousand distinct CDR3 sequences, over 20% of them singletons. V usage is TRBV11-2 and J usage is TRBJ2-1, with 8 bases fitting TRBD2. The source was PBMCs, collected before TCRalphabeta/CD19-depleted stem cell transplant. The sequence came from a boy less than two years old with Wiskott-Aldrich syndrome, due to receive a stem cell transplant. The DNA of the CDR3 is TGTGCCAGCAGCCGAACGTATAAGCGGGAGTTCTACAATGAGCAGTTCTTC. This gives the protein CASSRTYKREFYNEQFF.